What follows are 13 T cell receptor beta chains derived from one specimen sequenced in a study of cytomegalovirus exposure and HLA in healthy donors. PCR used 60 Vbeta primers and 13 Jbeta primers. Clones were read by immunoSEQ multiplex PCR, and TCRdb kept only the in-frame ones, dropping some. The repertoire holds about 120,000 clones, with over 70% as singletons. The sequenced material came from PBMCs. The receptors derive from a woman in her thirties or forties in good health and CMV-seropositive.

The table lists this clone with a count of one. The V and J genes are TRBV5-4 and TRBJ2-1, with 12 nucleotides matching TRBD2. The V gene's germline CDR1 is SGHNT and CDR2 YYREEE (reference sequence). CDR3 length: 16 amino acids. Losses at the gene ends were 5 bases for V and 8 bases for J; bases not matched to a gene: 11. CDR3 nucleotide sequence: TGTGCCAGCAGGGTGGCTGGGACTAGCGGGTACGATGAGCAGTTCTTC. This translates into CASRVAGTSGYDEQFF.

The chain joins TRBV18 to TRBJ1-2; 7 nucleotides match TRBD1. The CDR3 runs to 14 residues. Germline trimming cut 3 bases from V and 4 bases from J; bases unmatched to any gene: 5. The germline gives CDR1 KGHSH, CDR2 LQKENI. The CDR3, as DNA: TGTGCCAGCTCACCCGGACAGGCTATCTATGGCTACACCTTC. Protein sequence: CASSPGQAIYGYTF.

CDR3 amino acids: CASSYSGAVQETQYF. As DNA, the CDR3 is TGTGCCAGCAGTTATTCAGGGGCAGTCCAAGAGACCCAGTACTTC. The chain carries TRBV6-5 and TRBJ2-5; D might be TRBD1 (6 bases). The germline V gene encodes CDR1 MNHEY and CDR2 SVGAGI. V gave up 3 bases and J gave up 1 base, with 12 bases separating them. The CDR3 runs to 15 residues.

This clone showed up just once. This chain joins TRBV5-6 and TRBJ2-5; 9 bases are shared with TRBD1. CDR3 length: 16 residues. Trimming took 4 bases from V and 2 from J; bases not matched to a gene: 9. CDR1 and CDR2 (germline): SGHDT, YYEEEE. The CDR3 nucleotides are TGTGCCAGCAGCGGCGACAGGGGGTCAGGGCAAGAGACCCAGTACTTC. Translated: CASSGDRGSGQETQYF.

This chain joins TRBV9 and TRBJ2-7; 8 nucleotides align to TRBD1. This CDR3 spans 14 amino acids. Trimming took 4 bases from V and 3 from J; bases not matched to a gene: 6. Looked up from germline, CDR1 is SGDLS and CDR2 is YYNGEE. CDR3 region: CASSSRDRSYEQYF. The CDR3 DNA reads TGTGCCAGCAGCTCCCGGGACAGGAGCTACGAGCAGTACTTC.

The genes are TRBV7-2 and TRBJ1-5; the match to TRBD1 covers 8 bases. Per germline, CDR1 SGHTA and CDR2 FQGNSA. The CDR3 is 14 residues long. V was pared by 2 bases and J by 6 bases, with 3 bases of the junction left unmatched. CDR3 sequence reads: CASSLQGAGQPQHF. The CDR3 DNA sequence: TGTGCCAGCAGCTTACAGGGGGCAGGTCAGCCCCAGCATTTT.

The chain couples TRBV4-3 to TRBJ2-6; 11 bases match TRBD2. V dropped 3 bases and J dropped 0; count of bases not matched to a gene: 4. Per the germline V gene, CDR1 is LGHNA and CDR2 is YSLEER. CDR3 length: 18 amino acids. In DNA form, the CDR3 reads TGCGCCAGCAGCCATGAGGGACTAGCGGACTCTGGGGCCAACGTCCTGACTTTC. Protein sequence: CASSHEGLADSGANVLTF.

The genes are TRBV5-1 and TRBJ2-7; possible D gene TRBD2, 6 bases. The CDR3 is 14 residues long. Trimming cost V 4 bases and J 7 bases, with 18 bases left between them. The germline CDR1 and CDR2 sequences are SGHRS and YFSETQ. Here the CDR3 reads CASSGAADGGEQYF. CDR3 sequence (DNA): TGCGCCAGCAGCGGGGCGGCGGATGGGGGGGAGCAGTACTTC.

The chain is built from TRBV7-3 and TRBJ2-1; 10 nucleotides agree with TRBD2. Germline assignment: CDR1 SGHTA and CDR2 FQGTGA. Trimming cost V 1 base and J 10 bases; bases outside gene matches: 10. The CDR3 has 16 residues. CDR3 loop: CASSLRGLAGAGEQFF. The CDR3 DNA reads as TGTGCCAGCAGCTTAAGAGGGCTAGCGGGAGCGGGGGAGCAGTTCTTC.

The chain links TRBV4-3 to TRBJ2-7; the D is unclear. V shed 0 bases and J shed 5 bases, with 11 bases lying between them. The germline V gene has CDR1 LGHNA and CDR2 YSLEER. This CDR3 has 14 amino acids. The CDR3: CASSQDFRQDEQYF. The DNA of the CDR3 is TGCGCCAGCAGCCAAGATTTCCGCCAGGACGAGCAGTACTTC.

The chain links TRBV10-3 to TRBJ1-2, with a possible D match to TRBD1 (6 bases). The CDR3 contains 14 residues. Germline assignment: CDR1 ENHRY and CDR2 SYGVKD. The V gene lost 6 bases and the J gene lost 3 bases, with 14 bases spanning the gap. CDR3 sequence reads: CAISPDRSYYGYTF. CDR3 bases: TGTGCCATCAGCCCCGACAGGTCCTACTATGGCTACACCTTC.

J is TRBJ1-6 and V is TRBV2; D not certain. Germline-derived CDR1 and CDR2 are SNHLY and FYNNEI. V was pared by 8 bases and J by 0 bases, with 5 bases between. This CDR3 region has 13 residues. In nucleotides, the CDR3 is TGTGCCAGCGAGGGCTCCTATAATTCACCCCTCCACTTT. It encodes CASEGSYNSPLHF.

V gene TRBV7-2 combines with J gene TRBJ2-2, with D possibly TRBD1 on 6 matching bases. V lost 6 bases and J lost 6, with 17 bases in between. Germline values: CDR1 SGHTA, CDR2 FQGNSA. CDR3 length: 15 amino acids. This chain's CDR3 is CASSKGVGFAGELFF. The CDR3 DNA sequence: TGTGCCAGCAGTAAGGGGGTGGGTTTCGCCGGGGAGCTGTTTTTT.